This T cell receptor beta chain was observed in a study of CD8 T cells in Susac syndrome. Random-hexamer reverse transcription was applied to about 0.45 to 1 ug RNA. TCRdb processed the immunoSEQ multiplex PCR reads anew with MiXCR; each CDR3 protein has one entry. The table shows roughly 120,000 distinct CDR3 sequences, with 90% to 95% occurring only once. CDR3 size: 13 residues. Per the germline V gene, CDR1 is LNHDA and CDR2 is SQIVND (reference sequence). Trimming removed 3 bases from V and 8 bases from J, with 11 bases in between. V usage is TRBV19 and J usage is TRBJ2-1; possibly TRBD2 for D (6 bases). Input material: CD4+ T cells from PBMCs. This sequence originates from a human donor with multiple sclerosis. CDR3 nucleotide sequence: TGTGCCAGTAGTATGGCGGGGTGGGATGAGCAGTTCTTC. Its translation: CASSMAGWDEQFF.